Listed below are T cell receptor beta chains from one sample, sequenced in a study of T-cell reconstitution after alpha-beta-depleted transplantation in children. MiXCR, applied by TCRdb to the PCR reads, yields one record per CDR3 protein. The data show hundreds of thousands of distinct CDR3 sequences, 16% seen once. The input for sequencing was PBMCs, mostly from graft donor cells, taken 360 days after TCRalphabeta/CD19-depleted stem cell transplant. The receptors come from a male patient between 5 and 17 years old who had a stem cell transplant for acute lymphoblastic leukemia, so the T cells may come from the graft donor. The CDR3 runs from the conserved cysteine through the conserved F or W. Each record gives: D gene, V gene, clone size, J gene, CDR3 protein, CDR3 DNA. The D gene is left open where the match is weak. A clone size is listed for some rows: how often the clone was seen (once, few, many), or a class if it is expanded.

>NA|TRBV6-2/TRBV6-3|few|TRBJ2-7
CASSYWSYEQYF
TGTGCCAGCAGTTACTGGTCCTACGAGCAGTACTTC
>NA|TRBV5-1|NA|TRBJ2-1
CASSFQRDLYNEQFF
TGCGCCAGCAGCTTTCAACGGGACCTTTACAATGAGCAGTTCTTC
>TRBD1|TRBV2|few|TRBJ2-5
CASNKDRVLEETQYF
TGTGCCAGCAATAAAGACAGGGTACTGGAAGAGACCCAGTACTTC
>NA|TRBV7-9|NA|TRBJ1-5
CASSLAFGQPQHF
TGTGCCAGCAGCTTAGCTTTCGGTCAGCCCCAGCATTTT
>NA|TRBV13|few|TRBJ2-2
CASSRDFPNTGELFF
TGTGCCAGCAGCCGGGACTTCCCGAACACCGGGGAGCTGTTTTTT
>NA|TRBV12-3/TRBV12-4|once|TRBJ2-7
CASSLLPPWGRDPTYEQYF
TGTGCCAGCAGTTTATTGCCCCCTTGGGGTCGCGATCCGACCTACGAGCAGTACTTC
>NA|TRBV5-1|NA|TRBJ2-7
CASKRGTAYYEQYF
TGCGCCAGCAAAAGGGGTACAGCCTACTACGAGCAGTACTTC
>NA|TRBV7-2|few|TRBJ2-1
CASSLAQVSSYNEQFF
TGTGCCAGCAGCTTAGCGCAGGTCTCTTCCTACAATGAGCAGTTCTTC
>TRBD2|TRBV10-3|few|TRBJ2-1
CAISQSVTSGPYNEQFF
TGTGCCATCAGCCAATCGGTGACTAGCGGACCCTACAATGAGCAGTTCTTC
>TRBD1|TRBV7-9|NA|TRBJ1-4
CASSPDRVKEKLFF
TGTGCCAGCAGCCCCGACAGGGTAAAAGAAAAACTGTTTTTT
>NA|TRBV27|NA|TRBJ2-3
CASSLWSTDTQYF
TGTGCCAGCAGTTTATGGAGCACAGATACGCAGTATTTT
>TRBD1|TRBV12-3/TRBV12-4|NA|TRBJ1-1
CASSFWQGEAEAFF
TGTGCCAGCAGTTTTTGGCAGGGGGAAGCTGAAGCTTTCTTT
>NA|TRBV29-1|NA|TRBJ2-2
CSVESARLPTGELFF
TGCAGCGTTGAGTCGGCGCGGTTGCCCACCGGGGAGCTGTTTTTT
>NA|TRBV7-9|few|TRBJ2-5
CASSQTPWKTQYF
TGTGCCAGCAGCCAAACACCTTGGAAGACCCAGTACTTC
>NA|TRBV29-1|few|TRBJ2-5
CSVETGSWEGTQYF
TGCAGCGTTGAAACCGGGAGCTGGGAAGGGACCCAGTACTTC
>NA|TRBV6-5|few|TRBJ1-1
CASSYSMQNTEAFF
TGTGCCAGCAGTTACTCGATGCAGAACACTGAAGCTTTCTTT
>NA|TRBV7-9|few|TRBJ2-7
CASSSGRTKGLYEQYF
TGTGCCAGCAGCTCCGGACGGACTAAGGGACTCTACGAGCAGTACTTC
>NA|TRBV10-3|NA|TRBJ1-1
CAISAGTEAFF
TGTGCCATCAGTGCAGGGACTGAAGCTTTCTTT
>NA|TRBV25-1|few|TRBJ1-3
CASSGDARNTIYF
TGTGCCAGCAGTGGGGACGCTCGAAACACCATATATTTT
>NA|TRBV10-1|NA|TRBJ1-2
CASSAEGDRYTF
TGCGCCAGCAGTGCCGAGGGGGATCGCTACACCTTC
>NA|TRBV18|NA|TRBJ2-5
CASSPLPPKETQYF
TGTGCCAGCTCACCACTACCTCCGAAGGAGACCCAGTACTTC
>TRBD2|TRBV4-1|NA|TRBJ2-7
CASSLLSGSLFYEQYF
TGCGCCAGCAGCCTCCTTAGCGGGAGTCTTTTCTACGAGCAGTACTTC
>NA|TRBV5-1|NA|TRBJ2-1
CASSLQGEPYNEQFF
TGCGCCAGCAGCTTACAGGGTGAACCTTACAATGAGCAGTTCTTC
>NA|TRBV6-2/TRBV6-3|few|TRBJ2-1
CASSYPGDNEQFF
TGTGCCAGCAGTTACCCAGGCGACAATGAGCAGTTCTTC
>NA|TRBV7-3|NA|TRBJ2-1
CASSLTTGARFF
TGTGCCAGCAGCTTAACGACGGGGGCGCGGTTCTTC
>NA|TRBV3-1|few|TRBJ2-7
CASSQEKWAPSYEQYF
TGTGCCAGCAGCCAAGAGAAGTGGGCTCCCTCCTACGAGCAGTACTTC
>NA|TRBV27|NA|TRBJ2-7
CASSLVSPSYEQYF
TGTGCCAGCAGTTTAGTGTCACCCTCCTACGAGCAGTACTTC
>TRBD1|TRBV18|NA|TRBJ2-3
CASSPPGQITDTQYF
TGTGCCAGCTCACCACCGGGACAGATTACAGATACGCAGTATTTT